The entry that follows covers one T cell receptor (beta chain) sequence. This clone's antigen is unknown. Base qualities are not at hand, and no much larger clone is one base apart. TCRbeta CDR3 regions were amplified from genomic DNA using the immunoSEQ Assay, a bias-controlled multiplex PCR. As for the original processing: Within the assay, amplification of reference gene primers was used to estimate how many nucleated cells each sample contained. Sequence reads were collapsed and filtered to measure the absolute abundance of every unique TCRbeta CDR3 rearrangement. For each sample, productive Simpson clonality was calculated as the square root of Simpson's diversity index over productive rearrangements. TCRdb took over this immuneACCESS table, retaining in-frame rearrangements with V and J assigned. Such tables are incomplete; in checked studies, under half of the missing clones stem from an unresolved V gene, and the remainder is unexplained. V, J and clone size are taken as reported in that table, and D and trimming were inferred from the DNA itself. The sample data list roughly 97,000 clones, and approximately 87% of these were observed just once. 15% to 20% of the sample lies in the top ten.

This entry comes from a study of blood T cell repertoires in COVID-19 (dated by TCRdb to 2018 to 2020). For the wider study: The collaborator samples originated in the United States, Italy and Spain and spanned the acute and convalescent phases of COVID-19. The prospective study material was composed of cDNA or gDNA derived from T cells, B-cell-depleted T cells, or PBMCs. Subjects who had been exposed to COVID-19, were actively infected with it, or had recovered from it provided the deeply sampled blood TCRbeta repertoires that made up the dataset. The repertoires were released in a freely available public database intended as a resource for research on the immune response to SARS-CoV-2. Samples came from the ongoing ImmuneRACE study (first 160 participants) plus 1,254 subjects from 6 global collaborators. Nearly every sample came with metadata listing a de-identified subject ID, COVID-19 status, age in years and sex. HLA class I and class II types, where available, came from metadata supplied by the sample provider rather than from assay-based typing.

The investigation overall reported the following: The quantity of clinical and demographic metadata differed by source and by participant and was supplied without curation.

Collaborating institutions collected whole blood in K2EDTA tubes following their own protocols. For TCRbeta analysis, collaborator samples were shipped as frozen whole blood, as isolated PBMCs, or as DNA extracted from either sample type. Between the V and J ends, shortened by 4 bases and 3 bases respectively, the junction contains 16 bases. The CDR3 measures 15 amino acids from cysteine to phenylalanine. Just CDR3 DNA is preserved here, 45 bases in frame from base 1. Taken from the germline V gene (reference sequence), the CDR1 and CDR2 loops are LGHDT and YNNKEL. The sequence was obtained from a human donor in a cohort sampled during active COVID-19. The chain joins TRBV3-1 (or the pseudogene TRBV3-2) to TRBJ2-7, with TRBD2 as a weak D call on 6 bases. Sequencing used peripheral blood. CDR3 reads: CASSPGIGGNYEQYF. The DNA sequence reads TGTGCCAGCAGCCCGGGGATTGGGGGGAACTACGAGCAGTACTTC.